The 21 T cell receptor beta chains listed next were all sequenced from one sample in a study of EBV T-cell therapy then PD-1 blockade in nasopharyngeal carcinoma. The antigens these receptors bind are not known. TCRdb's table, derived via immunoSEQ multiplex PCR, lists solely in-frame clones and lacks some. The table lists 20,000 to 25,000 clones, 84% of them singletons, with around 29% in the top ten. Treatment of the sample: AdE1-LMPpoly-expanded autologous EBV-specific T-cell therapy followed by anti-PD-1 nivolumab. The source was CD8+ T cells from blood, collected at roughly day 60 from a patient whose treatment included autologous EBV-specific T cells and nivolumab. These receptors all stem from a man between 35 and 55 years old with nasopharyngeal carcinoma.

This chain uses TRBV12-5 with TRBJ1-2, with unresolved D. The CDR3 runs 13 residues. Germline V gene lookup returns CDR1 LGHNT and CDR2 FRNRAP. Deletions cut 1 base from V and 4 bases from J, with 7 bases between. CDR3 amino acids: CASGLGSFYGYTF. CDR3 coding DNA: TGTGCTAGTGGTTTGGGAAGTTTCTATGGCTACACCTTC.

The chain employs TRBV6-2 or TRBV6-3 and TRBJ2-2; unclear D gene. Trimming removed 0 bases from V and 4 bases from J, with 9 bases in between. The germline gives CDR1 MNHEY, CDR2 SVGEGT. This CDR3 is 15 amino acids long. The CDR3 loop is CASSYSSLFTGELFF. CDR3 bases: TGTGCCAGCAGTTACTCTTCCCTATTCACCGGGGAGCTGTTTTTT.

The chain recombines TRBV7-9 with TRBJ1-1; no definite D call. Germline CDR1 SEHNR, CDR2 FQNEAQ (reference sequence). The length of the CDR3 is 11 residues. Trimming removed 5 bases from V and 8 bases from J, with 9 bases in between. CDR3 loop: CASSRPIEAFF. The DNA for the CDR3 is TGTGCCAGCAGCCGACCTATAGAAGCTTTCTTT.

V usage is TRBV5-4 and J usage is TRBJ2-3, with 14 bases matching TRBD2. The CDR3 totals 17 residues. V dropped 3 bases and J dropped 5; count of bases not matched to a gene: 8. Germline lookup yields CDR1 SGHNT and CDR2 YYREEE (reference sequence). CDR3 in amino acids: CASSSRLAGGPGDTQYF. DNA for the CDR3: TGTGCCAGCAGCTCAAGACTAGCGGGGGGGCCAGGAGATACGCAGTATTTT.

The chain combines TRBV5-4 with TRBJ1-2; unclear D gene. The germline V and J ends were trimmed by 0 bases and 8 bases, with 8 bases remaining between them. The CDR3 has 12 amino acids. Germline CDR1 reads SGHNT; CDR2 reads YYREEE (reference sequence). The CDR3 DNA follows: TGTGCCAGCAGCTTGGCGACGAAAGGCTACACCTTC. It is translated as CASSLATKGYTF.

The V gene is TRBV7-9, the J gene TRBJ1-1, with D hard to call. Germline values: CDR1 SEHNR, CDR2 FQNEAQ (reference sequence). Deletions cut 6 bases from V and 2 bases from J, with 7 bases between. This CDR3 is 12 amino acids long. This CDR3 is CASRLDNTEAFF. The CDR3 region has the DNA TGTGCCAGCAGACTCGATAACACTGAAGCTTTCTTT.

The J gene is TRBJ1-1, the V gene TRBV7-3; 9 nucleotides match TRBD1. CDR1 SGHTA and CDR2 FQGTGA come from the germline V gene. V shed 5 bases, J shed 4 bases, and the junction held 5 bases outside the gene matches. The CDR3 length is 14 residues. The CDR3: CASSPTGGITEAFF. In nucleotides, the CDR3 is TGTGCCAGCAGCCCGACAGGGGGGATCACTGAAGCTTTCTTT.

The gene calls are TRBV13 and TRBJ2-7; 8 nucleotides match TRBD1. After removal of 6 bases from V and 5 bases from J, the junction contained 12 bases not matched to a gene. The germline V gene encodes CDR1 PRHDT and CDR2 FYEKMQ (reference sequence). The CDR3 has 15 amino acids. CDR3 residues: CASSPDPGQVDEQYF. The CDR3 coding sequence is TGTGCCAGCAGTCCCGACCCGGGACAGGTGGACGAGCAGTACTTC.

This chain connects TRBV6-2 or TRBV6-3 to TRBJ1-5; 10 bases line up with TRBD1. Trimming removed 2 bases from V and 6 bases from J; junction bases left unmatched: 4. Germline V lookup: CDR1 MNHEY, CDR2 SVGEGT. This CDR3 region has 15 residues. The CDR3 region is CASSYDRGRGQPQHF. The CDR3 DNA follows: TGTGCCAGCAGTTACGACAGGGGGCGCGGTCAGCCCCAGCATTTT.

The chain combines TRBV27 with TRBJ1-5; D is undetermined. The CDR3 covers 14 residues. V shed 7 bases and J shed 2 bases, with 12 bases lying between them. Germline CDR1 reads MNHEY; CDR2 reads SMNVEV (reference sequence). The CDR3 spells CASTPLGGNQPQHF. The CDR3 region has the DNA TGTGCCAGCACCCCGCTGGGTGGCAATCAGCCCCAGCATTTT.

The chain uses TRBV7-2 and TRBJ2-6, with 7 bases identical to TRBD1. This CDR3 is 15 amino acids long. Losses at the gene ends were 5 bases for V and 2 bases for J; bases not matched to a gene: 3. CDR1 and CDR2 (germline): SGHTA, FQGNSA. The CDR3 loop is CASSKTGAGANVLTF. The CDR3 DNA reads as TGTGCCAGCAGCAAAACAGGGGCTGGGGCCAACGTCCTGACTTTC.

The J gene is TRBJ1-1, the V gene TRBV21-1. TRBV21-1 is a pseudogene locus. The CDR3 covers 15 residues. This chain's CDR3 is CASSKGGAVNTEAFF. For the CDR3, the DNA is TGTGCCAGCAGCAAAGGGGGGGCAGTGAACACTGAAGCTTTCTTT.

This chain joins TRBV7-3 and TRBJ2-2; possible D gene TRBD2, 6 bases. The CDR3 sequence is 16 residues long. The V end was cut by 7 bases, the J end by 1 base, with 16 bases between. Germline V gene data show CDR1 as SGHTA and CDR2 as FQGTGA. The CDR3 protein is CASTPGLQENTGELFF. CDR3 DNA: TGTGCCAGCACCCCGGGACTTCAAGAGAACACCGGGGAGCTGTTTTTT. Drawing the rest from reference TRBV7-3 and TRBJ2-2, the complete variable domain is GAGVSQTPSNKVTEKGKYVELRCDPISGHTALYWYRQSLGQGPEFLIYFQGTGAADDSGLPNDRFFAVRPEGSVSTLKIQRTERGDSAVYLCASTPGLQENTGELFFGEGSRLTVL.

The chain recombines TRBV27 with TRBJ2-7; D is ambiguous. CDR3 length equals 15 residues. The V end was cut by 6 bases, the J end by 0 bases, with 15 bases between. Looked up from germline, CDR1 is MNHEY and CDR2 is SMNVEV (reference sequence). CDR3 in DNA: TGTGCCAGCAGCTTCGGAGCGTCTAGCTCCTACGAGCAGTACTTC. It is translated as CASSFGASSSYEQYF.

V and J are TRBV6-4 and TRBJ2-1, with 10 bases fitting TRBD2. Trimming at V came to 2 bases and at J to 3 bases, leaving 1 base not matched to a gene. CDR1 is MRHNA, CDR2 SNTAGT, per germline. CDR3 length: 15 residues. CDR3 bases: TGTGCCAGCAGTGACGGGACTAGCGACTACAATGAGCAGTTCTTC. Translation: CASSDGTSDYNEQFF.

This chain links TRBV25-1 with TRBJ1-2; 9 positions match TRBD1. The length of the CDR3 is 13 residues. The V segment lost 10 bases and the J segment 5 bases; nucleotides outside the gene matches: 8. Looked up from germline, CDR1 is MGHDK and CDR2 is SYGVNS. The CDR3 sequence is CATLQGAGYGYTF. CDR3 in DNA: TGTGCCACTTTACAGGGGGCGGGTTATGGCTACACCTTC.

V gene TRBV5-5 combines with J gene TRBJ2-1; 14 nucleotides line up with TRBD2. The CDR3 is 17 residues long. Trimming removed 3 bases from V and 7 bases from J; junction bases left unmatched: 9. CDR1 is SGHKS and CDR2 is YYEKEE in the germline V gene (reference sequence). The CDR3 DNA reads TGTGCCAGCAGCTGGGGACTAGCGGGGGCCCTCGGGAATGAGCAGTTCTTC. This gives the protein CASSWGLAGALGNEQFF.

This chain connects TRBV13 to TRBJ1-2; the match to TRBD1 covers 9 bases. Germline CDR1 is PRHDT and CDR2 is FYEKMQ (reference sequence). The length of the CDR3 is 16 residues. The junction had 14 bases not matched to a gene; V was cut back by 7 bases and J by 5 bases. The chain's CDR3 is CASNSAPQGAGYGYTF. CDR3 DNA: TGTGCCAGCAACTCCGCCCCACAGGGGGCGGGATATGGCTACACCTTC.

The V gene is TRBV28, the J gene TRBJ1-6; D ambiguous. The germline V gene encodes CDR1 MDHEN and CDR2 SYDVKM. V lost 4 bases, J lost 9 bases, and 10 bases lay in between. The CDR3 runs 13 residues. The CDR3 coding sequence is TGTGCCAGCAGTTCTCATAACGGTTCACCCCTCCACTTT. It specifies CASSSHNGSPLHF.

The J gene is TRBJ1-2, the V gene TRBV7-6, with 10 bases identical to TRBD1. The length of the CDR3 is 13 residues. With 5 bases clipped from V and 7 bases from J, the junction kept 4 bases outside the gene matches. From germline, CDR1 is SGHVS and CDR2 FNYEAQ. CDR3 region: CASSVRTGGGYTF. The CDR3, as DNA: TGTGCCAGCAGCGTCCGGACAGGGGGTGGCTACACCTTC.

This rearrangement joins TRBV29-1 to TRBJ1-5, with TRBD1 matching over 8 bases. With 6 bases clipped from V and 1 base from J, the junction kept 5 bases outside the gene matches. The germline V gene encodes CDR1 SQVTM and CDR2 ANQGSEA. The CDR3 has 14 residues. The CDR3 region has the DNA TGCAGCGTAGCGGACAGGGCAAGCAATCAGCCCCAGCATTTT. It yields the protein CSVADRASNQPQHF. Based on the CDR3 plus reference TRBV29-1 and TRBJ1-5, the full variable domain is SAVISQKPSRDICQRGTSLTIQCQVDSQVTMMFWYRQQPGQSLTLIATANQGSEATYESGFVIDKFPISRPNLTFSTLTVSNMSPEDSSIYLCSVADRASNQPQHFGDGTRLSIL.